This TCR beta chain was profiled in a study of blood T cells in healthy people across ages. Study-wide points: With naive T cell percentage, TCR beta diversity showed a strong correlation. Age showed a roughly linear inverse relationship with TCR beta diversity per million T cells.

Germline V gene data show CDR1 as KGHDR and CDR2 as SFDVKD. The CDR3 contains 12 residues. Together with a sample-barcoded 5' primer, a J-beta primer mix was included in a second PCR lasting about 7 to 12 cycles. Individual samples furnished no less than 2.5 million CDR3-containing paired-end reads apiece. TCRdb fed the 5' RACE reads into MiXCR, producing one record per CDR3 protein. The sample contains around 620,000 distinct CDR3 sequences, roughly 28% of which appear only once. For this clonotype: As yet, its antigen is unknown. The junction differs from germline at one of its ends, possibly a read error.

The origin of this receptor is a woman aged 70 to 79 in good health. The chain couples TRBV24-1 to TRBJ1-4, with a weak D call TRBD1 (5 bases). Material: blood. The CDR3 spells CAMGGRDEKLFF. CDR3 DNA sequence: TGTGCCATGGGAGGCAGGGATGAAAAGCTGTTTTTT.